The T cell receptor (beta chain) described here comes from a study of blood T cell repertoires in COVID-19 (TCRdb year 2020). In the study overall: Samples from collaborators originated in the United States, Italy and Spain and spanned both the acute and convalescent phases of COVID-19. The repertoires were released in a freely available public database intended as a resource for research on the immune response to SARS-CoV-2. HLA class I and class II types, where available, came from metadata supplied by the sample provider rather than from assay-based typing. Subjects who had been exposed to COVID-19, were actively infected with it, or had recovered from it provided the deeply sampled blood TCRbeta repertoires that made up the dataset. A de-identified subject ID, COVID-19 status, age in years and sex were almost always included in the sample metadata. The material from the prospective study consisted of cDNA or gDNA derived from T cells, B-cell-depleted T cells, or PBMCs. The samples were drawn from the first 160 participants of the ongoing ImmuneRACE study and from 1,200 or so subjects provided by 6 global collaborators.

With respect to this clone: The specificity of this receptor is unknown. Base qualities are missing; no much larger clone stands one base away.

TCRbeta CDR3 regions were amplified from genomic DNA by means of the immunoSEQ Assay, a bias-controlled multiplex PCR. In the authors' own workflow: Nucleated cell counts per sample were estimated from amplification of reference gene primers within the assay. To quantify the absolute abundance of each unique TCRbeta CDR3 rearrangement, sequence reads were collapsed and filtered. Productive Simpson clonality was computed per sample as the square root of Simpson's diversity index over productive rearrangements. TCRdb provides this immuneACCESS table in a form limited to in-frame rearrangements. Some clones are lacking; in checked studies, under half of them reflect an unresolved V gene, and why the rest are absent is not known. That table gives V, J and clone size, and the DNA gave D and trimming. The sample table contains 120,000 or so clones; only one count was recorded for over 60% of them. Approximately 35% of the sample is in the top ten clones.

CDR1 and CDR2 (MGHRA, YSYEKL) derive from the germline V gene. Germline trimming: 5 bases from V, 3 bases from J; junction bases outside gene matches: 12. The CDR3 runs 17 amino acids, cysteine and phenylalanine included. The CDR3 DNA has 51 bases and is translated from base 1. Results the study describes overall, beyond this receptor: The quantity of clinical and demographic metadata differed by source and by participant and was supplied without curation.

Each collaborating institution followed its own protocols to collect whole blood in K2EDTA tubes. Collaborator samples were shipped for TCRbeta analysis as frozen whole blood, isolated PBMCs, or DNA extracted from either sample type. This clonotype originated in a middle-aged man with active or convalescent COVID-19. In this chain, TRBV4-1 is recombined with TRBJ2-5; TRBD2 fits 10 bases in the junction. Sequences were obtained from peripheral blood. CDR3 reads: CASSITLERGGKETQYF. At the DNA level, the sequence is TGCGCCAGCAGCATAACACTGGAGCGGGGGGGTAAAGAGACCCAGTACTTC.